The 16 T cell receptor beta chains presented below share a single source sample, sequenced in a study of cytomegalovirus exposure and HLA in healthy donors. The primer mix had 60 Vbeta and 13 Jbeta primers. Produced via immunoSEQ multiplex PCR; TCRdb's table is partial and in-frame only. The sample lists about 180,000 clones, approximately 80% occurring once. The sequenced sample was PBMCs. These receptors were collected from a man aged 18 to 30 in good health and CMV-seronegative.

This chain connects TRBV6-1 to TRBJ1-5; 7 nucleotides align to TRBD1. CDR1 MNHNS and CDR2 SASEGT come from the germline V gene. The CDR3 runs to 15 residues. The ends lost 3 bases at V and 0 bases at J; junction bases unmatched: 2. CDR3 region: CASSDNRGSNQPQHF. CDR3 nucleotides: TGTGCCAGCAGTGACAACAGGGGTAGCAATCAGCCCCAGCATTTT.

The chain uses TRBV6-6 and TRBJ2-1; D unclear. The V end lost 11 bases, the J end lost 5 bases, and 13 bases lay between the germline ends. The CDR3 has 12 residues. The germline gives CDR1 MNHNY, CDR2 SVGAGI (reference sequence). The CDR3 DNA reads TGTGCCGCCGGGTGGGTAAACAATGAGCAGTTCTTC. Its protein is CAAGWVNNEQFF.

The rearrangement joins TRBV5-1 to TRBJ1-1; TRBD1 matches at 7 bases. From germline, CDR1 is SGHRS and CDR2 YFSETQ. The CDR3 loop spans 14 amino acids. The V segment lost 4 bases and the J segment 3 bases; nucleotides outside the gene matches: 6. In DNA form, the CDR3 reads TGCGCCAGCAGCCAAGGGACAGCGGACACTGAAGCTTTCTTT. This encodes CASSQGTADTEAFF.

Comments on this clone: The same CDR3 also results from other DNA sequences found in this sample. V and J are TRBV11-2 and TRBJ2-5; TRBD2 matches 12 bases. J was trimmed by 3 bases and V by 3 bases; bases with no gene match: 5. Germline V gene data show CDR1 as SGHAT and CDR2 as FQNNGV. The CDR3 is made up of 16 amino acids. The CDR3 region is CASSFIGLAGKETQYF. CDR3 nucleotide sequence: TGTGCCAGCAGCTTTATAGGACTAGCGGGAAAAGAGACCCAGTACTTC.

The chain has TRBV7-3 and TRBJ1-2, with 9 bases fitting TRBD1. The CDR3 is made up of 14 amino acids. Germline loops: CDR1 SGHTA, CDR2 FQGTGA. The ends lost 5 bases at V and 7 bases at J; junction bases unmatched: 8. The CDR3 DNA follows: TGTGCCAGCAGCACGGGACAGGGTTCCAGTGGCTACACCTTC. Residues: CASSTGQGSSGYTF. The full variable domain, rest sourced from reference TRBV7-3 and TRBJ1-2, is GAGVSQTPSNKVTEKGKYVELRCDPISGHTALYWYRQSLGQGPEFLIYFQGTGAADDSGLPNDRFFAVRPEGSVSTLKIQRTERGDSAVYLCASSTGQGSSGYTFGSGTRLTVV.

A word on this clone: Other DNA variants within this sample encode the same CDR3. This rearrangement joins TRBV7-3 to TRBJ1-5; 7 bases match TRBD1. This CDR3 has 14 amino acids. The V and J ends lost 1 base and 8 bases, in that order; junction bases with no gene match: 5. The germline CDR1 and CDR2 sequences are SGHTA and FQGTGA. CDR3: CASSLKARGEPQHF. Here the CDR3 DNA reads TGTGCCAGCAGCTTAAAGGCCAGGGGGGAGCCCCAGCATTTT.

This chain links TRBV11-3 with TRBJ2-3; weak D call: TRBD2 (6 bases). Germline-derived CDR1 and CDR2 are SGHNT and YENEEA. CDR3 length equals 15 residues. V was pared by 3 bases and J by 2 bases, with 12 bases between. The CDR3 coding sequence is TGTGCCAGCAGCTTCCCGGGGACTGACACAGATACGCAGTATTTT. Its protein is CASSFPGTDTDTQYF. Full variable domain (outside the CDR3, taken from reference TRBV11-3 and TRBJ2-3): EAGVVQSPRYKIIEKKQPVAFWCNPISGHNTLYWYLQNLGQGPELLIRYENEEAVDDSQLPKDRFSAERLKGVDSTLKIQPAELGDSAVYLCASSFPGTDTDTQYFGPGTRLTVL.

CDR3 nucleotides: TGCGCCAGCAGCTTGGCTCAGGGGGCGGCCACCGGGGAGCTGTTTTTT. This translates into CASSLAQGAATGELFF. The V call is TRBV5-1, the J call TRBJ2-2; TRBD1 aligns across 8 bases. V gave up 0 bases and J gave up 4 bases; unmatched junction bases: 5. The CDR3 spans 16 residues. Germline CDR1 SGHRS, CDR2 YFSETQ.

The table lists this clone with a few counts. The CDR3 region has the DNA TGTGCCAGCTCACCCCTAAGCGGGGGAAACAATGAGCAGTTCTTC. The encoded protein is CASSPLSGGNNEQFF. The chain couples TRBV18 to TRBJ2-1, with 8 bases fitting TRBD2. The V gene's germline CDR1 is KGHSH and CDR2 LQKENI. CDR3 length: 15 amino acids. V shed 3 bases and J 5 bases; nucleotides not matched to a gene: 6.

The gene calls are TRBV28 and TRBJ1-2; tentatively, D is TRBD1 (6 bases). The germline V gene has CDR1 MDHEN and CDR2 SYDVKM. This CDR3 region has 15 residues. With 7 bases removed from V and 1 base from J, the gap between germline ends came to 16 bases. As DNA, the CDR3 is TGTGCCAGCAAACCTTCCGGGACAAATAACTATGGCTACACCTTC. Amino acid sequence: CASKPSGTNNYGYTF.

This chain connects TRBV7-3 to TRBJ2-1; D not resolved. V shed 2 bases and J shed 9 bases, with 11 bases lying between them. The CDR3 extends over 13 amino acids. CDR1 is SGHTA and CDR2 is FQGTGA in the germline V gene. CDR3 DNA: TGTGCCAGCAGCTTAGGGCTGGCCCGTGAGCAGTTCTTC. As protein: CASSLGLAREQFF.

This clone has a handful of counts. V gene TRBV25-1 combines with J gene TRBJ1-2; tentative D call: TRBD1 (5 bases). Germline loops: CDR1 MGHDK, CDR2 SYGVNS. The V gene lost 4 bases and the J gene lost 1 base, with 19 bases spanning the gap. The CDR3 spans 17 residues. CDR3 nucleotides: TGTGCCAGCAGTGGGGTGGACACAAAGACAGTTAACTATGGCTACACCTTC. Encoded protein: CASSGVDTKTVNYGYTF.

This chain uses TRBV6-5 with TRBJ1-2; D gene ambiguous. V was cut by 4 bases and J by 3 bases, with 15 bases left in between. The CDR3 runs 15 residues. Looked up from germline, CDR1 is MNHEY and CDR2 is SVGAGI. Here the CDR3 reads CASSSLPGPYYGYTF. The CDR3 nucleotides are TGTGCCAGCAGTTCCCTACCGGGTCCATACTATGGCTACACCTTC.

This clone was recorded once. The CDR3 sequence: CASSSGLAGPREQYF. CDR3 DNA: TGCGCCAGCAGCAGTGGACTAGCGGGCCCGAGGGAGCAGTACTTC. The rearrangement uses TRBV5-1 and TRBJ2-7; 11 bases agree with TRBD2. J gave up 7 bases and V 4 bases, and 10 bases lay outside the gene matches. Germline CDR1 reads SGHRS; CDR2 reads YFSETQ. CDR3 length equals 15 residues.

V usage is TRBV7-6 and J usage is TRBJ2-1; 15 nucleotides match TRBD2. This CDR3 is 15 amino acids long. Germline assignment: CDR1 SGHVS and CDR2 FNYEAQ. The J segment lost 9 bases and the V segment lost 4 bases, leaving 4 bases of the junction unmatched. CDR3 in DNA: TGTGCCAGCAGCTCGGGACTAGCGGGGGGTGGTGAGCAGTTCTTC. Its protein product is CASSSGLAGGGEQFF.

The rearrangement links TRBV5-1 to TRBJ2-5; TRBD1 agrees at 8 bases. The tail of the sequence fits TRBJ2-7 better, so the J call may be wrong. Germline loops: CDR1 SGHRS, CDR2 YFSETQ. The CDR3 length is 15 residues. CDR3 in DNA: TGCGCCAGCAGCCCGATAGGACAGGGAGGCTACGAGCAGTACTTC. It encodes CASSPIGQGGYEQYF.